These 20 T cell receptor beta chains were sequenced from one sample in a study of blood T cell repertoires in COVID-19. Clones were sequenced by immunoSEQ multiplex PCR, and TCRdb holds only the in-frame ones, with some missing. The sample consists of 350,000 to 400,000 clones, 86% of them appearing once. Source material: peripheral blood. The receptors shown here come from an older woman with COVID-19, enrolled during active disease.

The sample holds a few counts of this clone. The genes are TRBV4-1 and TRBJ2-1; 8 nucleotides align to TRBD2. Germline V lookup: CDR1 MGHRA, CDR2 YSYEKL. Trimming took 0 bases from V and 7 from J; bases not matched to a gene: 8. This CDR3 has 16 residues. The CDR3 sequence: CASSQDPAGAVNEQFF. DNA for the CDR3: TGCGCCAGCAGCCAAGACCCAGCGGGGGCCGTTAATGAGCAGTTCTTC.

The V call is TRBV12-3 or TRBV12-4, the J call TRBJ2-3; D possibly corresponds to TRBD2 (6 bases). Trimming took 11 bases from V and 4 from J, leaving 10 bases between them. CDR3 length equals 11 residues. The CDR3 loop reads CAGVAADTQYF. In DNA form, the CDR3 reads TGTGCCGGGGTAGCGGCAGATACGCAGTATTTT.

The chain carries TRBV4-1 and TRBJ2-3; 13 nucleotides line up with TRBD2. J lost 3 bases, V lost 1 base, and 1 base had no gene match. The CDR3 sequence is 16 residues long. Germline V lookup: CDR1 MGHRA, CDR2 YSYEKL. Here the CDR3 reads CASSQGTSGGTDTQYF. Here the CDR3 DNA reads TGCGCCAGCAGCCAAGGGACTAGCGGGGGAACAGATACGCAGTATTTT.

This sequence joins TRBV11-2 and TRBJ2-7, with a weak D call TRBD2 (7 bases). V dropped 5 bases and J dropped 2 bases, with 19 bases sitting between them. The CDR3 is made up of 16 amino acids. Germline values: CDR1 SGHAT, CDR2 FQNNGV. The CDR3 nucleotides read TGTGCCAGCAGCCAAAGGGGGGGGATCGACACCTACGAGCAGTACTTC. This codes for CASSQRGGIDTYEQYF. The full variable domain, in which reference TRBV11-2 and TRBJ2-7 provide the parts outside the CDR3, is EAGVAQSPRYKIIEKRQSVAFWCNPISGHATLYWYQQILGQGPKLLIQFQNNGVVDDSQLPKDRFSAERLKGVDSTLKIQPAKLEDSAVYLCASSQRGGIDTYEQYFGPGTRLTVT.

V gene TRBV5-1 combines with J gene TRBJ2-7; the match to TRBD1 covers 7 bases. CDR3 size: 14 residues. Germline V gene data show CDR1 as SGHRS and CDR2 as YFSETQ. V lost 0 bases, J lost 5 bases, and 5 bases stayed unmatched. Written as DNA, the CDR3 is TGCGCCAGCAGCTTGGAACAGGGGATCGACGAGCAGTACTTC. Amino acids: CASSLEQGIDEQYF.

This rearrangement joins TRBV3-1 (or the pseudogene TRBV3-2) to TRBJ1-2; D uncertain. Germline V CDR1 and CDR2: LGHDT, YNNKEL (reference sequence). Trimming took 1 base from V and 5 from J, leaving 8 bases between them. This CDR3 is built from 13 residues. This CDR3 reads CASSQGRPYGYTF. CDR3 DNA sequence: TGTGCCAGCAGCCAAGGGCGGCCGTATGGCTACACCTTC.

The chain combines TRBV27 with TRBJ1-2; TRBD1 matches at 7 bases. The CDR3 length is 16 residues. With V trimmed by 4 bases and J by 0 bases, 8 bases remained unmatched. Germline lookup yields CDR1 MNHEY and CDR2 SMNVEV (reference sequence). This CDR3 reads CASSSTGDSTNYGYTF. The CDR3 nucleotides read TGTGCCAGCAGTTCTACGGGGGACAGTACTAACTATGGCTACACCTTC.

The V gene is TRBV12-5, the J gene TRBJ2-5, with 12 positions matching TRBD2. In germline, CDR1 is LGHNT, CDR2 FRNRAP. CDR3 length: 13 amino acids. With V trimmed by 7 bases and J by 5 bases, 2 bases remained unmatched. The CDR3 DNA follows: TGTGCTAGTGCTAGCGGGGGGGCGGAGACCCAGTACTTC. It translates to CASASGGAETQYF.

CDR3 DNA sequence: TGTGCCAGCAGCTCGGTTAGCGGGGGGACTCAGACCCAGTACTTC. As protein: CASSSVSGGTQTQYF. The chain joins TRBV11-3 to TRBJ2-5; TRBD2 matches at 10 bases. The V gene end was trimmed by 4 bases and the J gene end by 6 bases; junction bases not matched to a gene: 8. CDR1 is SGHNT, CDR2 YENEEA, per germline. This CDR3 spans 15 amino acids.

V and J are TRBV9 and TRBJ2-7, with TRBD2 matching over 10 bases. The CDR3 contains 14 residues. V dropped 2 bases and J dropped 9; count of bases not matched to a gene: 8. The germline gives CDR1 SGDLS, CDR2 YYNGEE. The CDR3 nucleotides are TGTGCCAGCAGCGTCACCCAAGGGACTAGCGTGCAGTACTTC. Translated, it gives CASSVTQGTSVQYF.

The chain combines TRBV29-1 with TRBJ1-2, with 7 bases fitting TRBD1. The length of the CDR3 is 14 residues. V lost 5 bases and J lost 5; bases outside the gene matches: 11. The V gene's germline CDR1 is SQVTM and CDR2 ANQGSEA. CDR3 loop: CSVPGTVGRYGYTF. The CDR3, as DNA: TGCAGCGTTCCTGGGACAGTAGGGCGGTATGGCTACACCTTC.

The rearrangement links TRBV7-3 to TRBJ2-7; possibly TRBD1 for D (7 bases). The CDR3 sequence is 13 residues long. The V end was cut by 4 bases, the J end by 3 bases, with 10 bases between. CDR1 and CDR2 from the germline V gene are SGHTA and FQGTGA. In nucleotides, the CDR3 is TGTGCCAGCAGCTCCAGGGGGGTCTACGAGCAGTACTTC. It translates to CASSSRGVYEQYF.

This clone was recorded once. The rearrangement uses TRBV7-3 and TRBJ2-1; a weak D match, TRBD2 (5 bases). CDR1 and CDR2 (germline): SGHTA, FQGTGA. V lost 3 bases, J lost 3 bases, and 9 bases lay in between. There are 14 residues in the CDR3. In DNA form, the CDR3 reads TGTGCCAGCAGCTTCCGGGAAAGCTACAATGAGCAGTTCTTC. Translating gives CASSFRESYNEQFF.

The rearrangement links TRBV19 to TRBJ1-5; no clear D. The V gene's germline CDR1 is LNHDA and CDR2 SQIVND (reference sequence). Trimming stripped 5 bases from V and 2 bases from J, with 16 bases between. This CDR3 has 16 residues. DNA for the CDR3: TGTGCCAGTAGTTGGGCCCAAGGATATCGCAATCAGCCCCAGCATTTT. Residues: CASSWAQGYRNQPQHF.

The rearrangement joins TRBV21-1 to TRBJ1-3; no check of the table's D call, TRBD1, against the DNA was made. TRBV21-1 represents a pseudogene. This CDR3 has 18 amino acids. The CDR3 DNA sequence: TGTGCCAGCAGCACCCTAATCGCGGGACAGAGCTCTGGAAACACCATATATTTT. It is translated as CASSTLIAGQSSGNTIYF.

The CDR3 here is CASSEVIGGQPQHF. The CDR3 DNA reads as TGTGCCAGCAGTGAAGTTATAGGGGGTCAGCCCCAGCATTTT. The chain joins TRBV6-1 to TRBJ1-5; TRBD1 is a possible D gene (6 bases). Germline lookup yields CDR1 MNHNS and CDR2 SASEGT. Trimming left V 1 base short and J 6 bases short, with 10 bases between. The CDR3 totals 14 residues.

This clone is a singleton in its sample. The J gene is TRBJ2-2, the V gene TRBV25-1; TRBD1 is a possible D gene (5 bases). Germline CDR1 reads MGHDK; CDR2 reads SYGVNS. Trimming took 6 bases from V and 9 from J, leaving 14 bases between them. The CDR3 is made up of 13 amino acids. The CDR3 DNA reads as TGTGCCAGCAGGCTGGAAGGGGCCTGGGAGCTGTTTTTT. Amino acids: CASRLEGAWELFF.

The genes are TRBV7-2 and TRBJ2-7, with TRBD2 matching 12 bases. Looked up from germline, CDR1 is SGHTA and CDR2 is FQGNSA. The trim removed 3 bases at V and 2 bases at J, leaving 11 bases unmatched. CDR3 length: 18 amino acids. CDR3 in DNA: TGTGCCAGCAGCTTCGGGACTAGCGGGTTACCACGAACCTACGAGCAGTACTTC. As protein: CASSFGTSGLPRTYEQYF.

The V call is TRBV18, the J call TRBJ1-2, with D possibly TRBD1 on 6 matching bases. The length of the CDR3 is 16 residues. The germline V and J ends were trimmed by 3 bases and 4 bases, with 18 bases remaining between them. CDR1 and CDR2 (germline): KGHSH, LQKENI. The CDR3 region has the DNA TGTGCCAGCTCACCCGGCCGAGGGGGTGGTACCTATGGCTACACCTTC. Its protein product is CASSPGRGGGTYGYTF.

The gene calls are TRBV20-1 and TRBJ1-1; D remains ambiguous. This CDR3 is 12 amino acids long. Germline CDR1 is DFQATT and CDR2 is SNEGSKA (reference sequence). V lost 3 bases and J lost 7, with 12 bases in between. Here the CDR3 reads CSASGVRVEAFF. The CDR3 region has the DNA TGCAGTGCTAGTGGGGTACGGGTTGAAGCTTTCTTT.